This TCR beta chain was found in a study of Tregs in tolerant kidney transplant recipients (dated by TCRdb to between 2019 and 2020). As for the study more broadly: The study used TCRbeta sequencing to identify donor-specific regulatory T cells before combined kidney and bone marrow transplantation, then tracked those cells after transplant. In a few healthy controls, several methods of expanding Tregs specific for an allogeneic donor were compared by TCRbeta repertoire sequencing.

Thawed PBMCs were FACS-sorted into unstimulated Tregs (CD4+CD25+CD127-), CD4+ non-Tregs (CD4+CD25-), CD4 cells and CD8 cells. Blood from healthy controls was obtained either from healthy volunteers or as purchased buffy coats. Healthy control blood was separated into PBMCs by Ficoll density gradient and cryopreserved, and patient PBMCs were collected both before and after transplant. For TCRbeta CDR3 sequencing, genomic DNA from the sorted cells was extracted using the QIAGEN DNeasy Blood and Tissue Kit. High-throughput TCRbeta CDR3 sequencing, including PCR amplification with bias correction and internal controls, was performed commercially through immunoSEQ. As for how the authors treated the data: Unique productive TCRbeta sequences were defined by CDR3 nucleotide sequence where primers matched, and otherwise by CDR3 amino acid sequence together with Vbeta and Jbeta genes. As a correction for sorting error, sequences shared between sorted populations at a frequency ratio of 2:1 or less were discarded, and the remaining shared sequences were assigned to the higher population. Donor-reactive sequences were defined as at least 5-fold expanded in CFSE-low cells versus unstimulated cells, with frequency of at least 0.01% in CFSE-low cells. Repertoire divergence was quantified by Jensen-Shannon divergence calculated from the top 100 TCRbeta sequences ranked by frequency. When a sample had multiple sequencing runs, each run was corrected for sorting error separately and the runs were then pooled. TCRdb's version of the immuneACCESS table is confined to in-frame rearrangements and falls short of the full clone set. An unresolved V gene accounts for under half of the shortfall where checked; the remainder is of unknown origin. That table supplies the V and J calls and clone size; D and trimming were determined from the DNA. Recorded for this sample are 75,000 to 100,000 clones; just over 90% of them occurred a single time. The ten largest clones add up to roughly 5% of the sample.

The CDR3 starts with the cysteine, ends with the phenylalanine, and has 15 residues. The DNA shown is the 45-base CDR3, in frame from base 1. V is cut back by 1 base and J by 5 bases, with 4 bases in the junction unmatched. For CDR1 and CDR2, the germline V gene lists MGHRA and YSYEKL. General findings and caveats noted by the study authors: Biological reproducibility was not directly addressed, though technical replication error appeared minimal. The study was limited by small patient numbers, and the findings need validation in larger populations and under other immunosuppression protocols. The most biologically relevant and donor-specific TCRbeta repertoire appeared to be identified by expanding Tregs with activated donor B cells.

Points on this clone: Its antigen is currently not known. No much larger clonotype is one base removed from it; base qualities were not supplied.

Sequences were obtained from CD8+ T cells from blood. The rearrangement joined TRBV4-1 to TRBJ1-5; 8 bases in between match TRBD1. The sequence was collected from a human donor in good health. The nucleotides read TGCGCCAGCAGCCAAGGGACAGGGACATATCAGCCCCAGCATTTT. It encodes CASSQGTGTYQPQHF.